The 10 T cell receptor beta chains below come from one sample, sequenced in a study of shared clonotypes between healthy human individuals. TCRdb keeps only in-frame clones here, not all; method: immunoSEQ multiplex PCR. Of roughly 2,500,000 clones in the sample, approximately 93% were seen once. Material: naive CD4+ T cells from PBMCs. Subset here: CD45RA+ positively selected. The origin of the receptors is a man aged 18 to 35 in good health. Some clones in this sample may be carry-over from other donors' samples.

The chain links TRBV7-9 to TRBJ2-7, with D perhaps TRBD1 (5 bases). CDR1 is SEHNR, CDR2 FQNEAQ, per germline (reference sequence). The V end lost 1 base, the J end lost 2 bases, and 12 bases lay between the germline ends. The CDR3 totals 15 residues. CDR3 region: CASSLGTPWTYEQYF. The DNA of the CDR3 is TGTGCCAGCAGCTTAGGGACACCTTGGACCTACGAGCAGTACTTC.

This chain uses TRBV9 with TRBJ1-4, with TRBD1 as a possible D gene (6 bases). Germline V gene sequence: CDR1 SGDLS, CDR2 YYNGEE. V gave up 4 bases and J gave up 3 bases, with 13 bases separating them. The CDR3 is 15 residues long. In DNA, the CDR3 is TGTGCCAGCAGCCCACGGACAGATCCTAATGAAAAACTGTTTTTT. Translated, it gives CASSPRTDPNEKLFF.

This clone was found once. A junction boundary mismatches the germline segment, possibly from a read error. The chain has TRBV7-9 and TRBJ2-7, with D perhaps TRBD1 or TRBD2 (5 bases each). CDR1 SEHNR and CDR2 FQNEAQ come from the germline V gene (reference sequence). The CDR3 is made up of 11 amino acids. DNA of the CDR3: TGTGCCAGCAGCTTAGCCGGGACCGGGGCCTTC. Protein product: CASSLAGTGAF.

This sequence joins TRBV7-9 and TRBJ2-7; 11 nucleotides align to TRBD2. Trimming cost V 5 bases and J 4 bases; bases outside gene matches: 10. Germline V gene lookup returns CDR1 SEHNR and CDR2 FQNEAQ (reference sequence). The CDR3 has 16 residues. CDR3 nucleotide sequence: TGTGCCAGCAGCGCATCTACTAGCGGGAGATCTTACGAGCAGTACTTC. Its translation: CASSASTSGRSYEQYF.

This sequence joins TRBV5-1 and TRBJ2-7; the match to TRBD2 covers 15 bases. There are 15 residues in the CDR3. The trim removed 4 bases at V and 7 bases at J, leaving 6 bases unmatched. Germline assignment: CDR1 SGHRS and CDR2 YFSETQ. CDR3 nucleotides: TGCGCCAGCAGCATGGGACTAGCGGGAGGAGTAGAGCAGTACTTC. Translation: CASSMGLAGGVEQYF.

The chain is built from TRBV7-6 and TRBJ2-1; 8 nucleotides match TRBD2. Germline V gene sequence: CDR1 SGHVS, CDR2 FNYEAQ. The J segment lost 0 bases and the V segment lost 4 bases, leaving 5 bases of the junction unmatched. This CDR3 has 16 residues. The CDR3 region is CASSSLSGSSYNEQFF. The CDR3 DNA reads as TGTGCCAGCAGCTCCCTGAGCGGGAGCTCCTACAATGAGCAGTTCTTC.

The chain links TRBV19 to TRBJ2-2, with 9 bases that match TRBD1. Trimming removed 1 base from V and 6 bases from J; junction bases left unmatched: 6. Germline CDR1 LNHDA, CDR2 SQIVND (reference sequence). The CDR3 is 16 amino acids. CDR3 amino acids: CASSIGRDRGSGELFF. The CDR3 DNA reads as TGTGCCAGTAGTATAGGAAGAGACAGGGGGTCCGGGGAGCTGTTTTTT.

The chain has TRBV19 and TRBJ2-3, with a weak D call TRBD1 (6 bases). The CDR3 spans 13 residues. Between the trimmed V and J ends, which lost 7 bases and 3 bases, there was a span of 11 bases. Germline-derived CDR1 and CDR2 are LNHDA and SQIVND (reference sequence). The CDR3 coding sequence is TGTGCCAGTAAAATCGGGACAACAGATACGCAGTATTTT. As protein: CASKIGTTDTQYF.

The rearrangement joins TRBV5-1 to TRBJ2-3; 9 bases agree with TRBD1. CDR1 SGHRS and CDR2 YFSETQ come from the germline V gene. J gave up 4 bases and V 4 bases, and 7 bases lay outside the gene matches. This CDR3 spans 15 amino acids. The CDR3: CASSPQGAQADTQYF. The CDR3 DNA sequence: TGCGCCAGCAGCCCACAGGGGGCGCAAGCAGATACGCAGTATTTT.

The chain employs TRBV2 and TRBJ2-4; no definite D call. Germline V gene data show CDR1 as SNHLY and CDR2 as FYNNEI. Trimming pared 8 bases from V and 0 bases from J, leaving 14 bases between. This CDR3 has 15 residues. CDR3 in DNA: TGTGCCAGCTCTGACTCGCTTATAGCCAAAAACATTCAGTACTTC. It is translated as CASSDSLIAKNIQYF.